The rows below give T cell receptor beta chains drawn from one sample of a study of CD8+ T cells in alopecia areata. Using immunoSEQ multiplex PCR, the repertoire was profiled, and TCRdb retains in-frame clones only, with some absent. The sample includes 190,000 or so clones, around 50% seen only once; the top ten take roughly 12%. The source material was CD8+ T cells sorted from blood, sampled at week 24, from a patient treated with tofacitinib. These receptors were taken from a human donor with alopecia areata. Both conserved end residues are part of each CDR3. Each record gives: J gene, clone size, CDR3 length, D gene, V gene, CDR3 protein, CDR3 DNA. A D gene is named only where the DNA matches it firmly. The size of a clone is reported for some rows only, either as once, few or many, or as a class for expanded clones.

j_gene: TRBJ1-2
abundance: few
len: 13
d_gene: NA
v_gene: TRBV30
CDR3aa: CAWEGRANYGYTF
CDR3nt: TGTGCCTGGGAGGGACGGGCTAACTATGGCTACACCTTC

j_gene: TRBJ2-5
abundance: few
len: 15
d_gene: TRBD1
v_gene: TRBV7-2
CDR3aa: CASSLGRGQIETQYF
CDR3nt: TGTGCCAGCAGCTTAGGCAGGGGGCAAATAGAGACCCAGTACTTC

j_gene: TRBJ1-2
abundance: NA
len: 15
d_gene: TRBD1
v_gene: TRBV27
CDR3aa: CASSAGTGYNYGYTF
CDR3nt: TGTGCCAGCAGCGCCGGGACAGGCTACAACTATGGCTACACCTTC

j_gene: TRBJ2-7
abundance: NA
len: 14
d_gene: NA
v_gene: TRBV6-1
CDR3aa: CASSERTVLYEQYF
CDR3nt: TGTGCCAGCAGTGAACGGACCGTCCTCTACGAGCAGTACTTC

j_gene: TRBJ2-1
abundance: NA
len: 15
d_gene: TRBD1
v_gene: TRBV4-1
CDR3aa: CASGVGTGSGDEQFF
CDR3nt: TGCGCCAGTGGCGTCGGGACAGGGTCTGGGGATGAGCAGTTCTTC

j_gene: TRBJ1-2
abundance: NA
len: 17
d_gene: TRBD1
v_gene: TRBV19
CDR3aa: CASTMGDRGTFDYGYTF
CDR3nt: TGTGCCAGCACTATGGGGGACAGGGGGACCTTCGACTATGGCTACACCTTC

j_gene: TRBJ1-4
abundance: NA
len: 12
d_gene: NA
v_gene: TRBV25-1
CDR3aa: CASSDGGEKLFF
CDR3nt: TGTGCCAGCAGTGATGGGGGTGAAAAACTGTTTTTT

j_gene: TRBJ2-7
abundance: once
len: 14
d_gene: TRBD2
v_gene: TRBV18
CDR3aa: CASSRGGGSYEQYF
CDR3nt: TGTGCCAGCTCACGCGGGGGGGGCAGCTACGAGCAGTACTTC

j_gene: TRBJ2-7
abundance: NA
len: 15
d_gene: NA
v_gene: TRBV6-5
CDR3aa: CASSAQSGVGYEQYF
CDR3nt: TGTGCCAGCAGTGCCCAATCAGGGGTCGGCTACGAGCAGTACTTC

j_gene: TRBJ2-1
abundance: few
len: 14
d_gene: NA
v_gene: TRBV2
CDR3aa: CASSEANLGNEQFF
CDR3nt: TGTGCCAGCAGTGAAGCCAATCTTGGGAATGAGCAGTTCTTC

j_gene: TRBJ2-7
abundance: NA
len: 16
d_gene: TRBD1
v_gene: TRBV14
CDR3aa: CASSQDTQGVPYEQYF
CDR3nt: TGTGCCAGCAGCCAAGATACGCAGGGGGTCCCCTACGAGCAGTACTTC

j_gene: TRBJ1-2
abundance: NA
len: 14
d_gene: NA
v_gene: TRBV29-1
CDR3aa: CSVEDLGGNYGYTF
CDR3nt: TGCAGCGTTGAAGATCTAGGGGGTAACTATGGCTACACCTTC

j_gene: TRBJ2-7
abundance: NA
len: 14
d_gene: NA
v_gene: TRBV5-1
CDR3aa: CASSGSGSSYEQYF
CDR3nt: TGCGCCAGCAGCGGATCAGGCTCCTCCTACGAGCAGTACTTC

j_gene: TRBJ1-6
abundance: NA
len: 16
d_gene: NA
v_gene: TRBV5-1
CDR3aa: CASSSDVDSANSPLHF
CDR3nt: TGCGCCAGCAGTTCAGACGTGGACAGTGCGAATTCACCCCTCCACTTT

j_gene: TRBJ1-5
abundance: few
len: 14
d_gene: NA
v_gene: TRBV15
CDR3aa: CATRTDESNQPQHF
CDR3nt: TGTGCCACAAGGACAGACGAAAGCAATCAGCCCCAGCATTTT

j_gene: TRBJ1-5
abundance: NA
len: 14
d_gene: TRBD1
v_gene: TRBV2
CDR3aa: CASSWTGRNQPQHF
CDR3nt: TGTGCCAGCAGTTGGACAGGGAGGAATCAGCCCCAGCATTTT

j_gene: TRBJ2-7
abundance: NA
len: 14
d_gene: NA
v_gene: TRBV30
CDR3aa: CAWTDFDSSYEQYF
CDR3nt: TGTGCCTGGACAGATTTTGATAGCTCCTACGAGCAGTACTTC

j_gene: TRBJ2-7
abundance: NA
len: 12
d_gene: NA
v_gene: TRBV5-4
CDR3aa: CASSAGGGEQYF
CDR3nt: TGTGCCAGCAGCGCTGGAGGGGGCGAGCAGTACTTC

j_gene: TRBJ2-1
abundance: few
len: 16
d_gene: TRBD2
v_gene: TRBV29-1
CDR3aa: CSVELALAGDGNEQFF
CDR3nt: TGCAGCGTTGAACTAGCACTAGCGGGGGATGGAAATGAGCAGTTCTTC